This T cell receptor (beta chain) was retrieved from a study of shared clonotypes between healthy human individuals. Replicate PCRs run on sorted subsets employed 200 to 250 ng DNA, roughly 30,000 T cell genomes. The authors' processing: Filtering of immunoSEQ junctional sequences could not match full-length read filtering. Sequencing used immunoSEQ multiplex PCR; TCRdb keeps in-frame clones, though not all of them. The V and J calls and the clone size are those of that table, but D and trimming were determined from the DNA. The table lists about 1.1 million clones, roughly 80% of them singletons, with almost 0.9% in the top ten. The study's findings and limits: Sample collection involved blood only; tissue repertoires are likely different. Since donors were few, the genetic and exposure-history diversity represented was limited.

As to this clone: Its antigen is still unknown. This likely stems from a read error, as it lies one base from a far larger clone.

The V end lost 1 base, the J end lost 3 bases, and 6 bases lay between the germline ends. The CDR3 consists of 13 residues. Looked up from germline, CDR1 is SGHAT and CDR2 is FQDESV (reference sequence). V is TRBV11-1 and J is TRBJ1-1, with D possibly matching TRBD1 (5 bases). The sequencing input was memory CD4+ T cells from PBMCs. The subset denotes: CD45RA-negative fraction. This clonotype originated in a man between 18 and 35 years old in good health. Some clones in this sample may be carry-over from other donors' samples. DNA of the CDR3: TGTGCCAGCAGCTTAGACAGGCACACTGAAGCTTTCTTT. Its protein is CASSLDRHTEAFF.